Listed below are T cell receptor beta chains from one sample, sequenced in a study of regulatory T cells in long-lasting Graves disease. Each CDR3 protein gets one entry after TCRdb re-called the multiplex PCR reads with MiXCR. The profile shows 400,000 to 500,000 distinct CDR3 sequences, around 16% of them singletons. The same specimen was also included in a second study, on T cells in Graves' hyperthyroidism and ophthalmopathy.

Source: peripheral blood mononuclear cells (PBMCs), taken at new diagnosis, from a patient treated with antithyroid drugs. The receptor source for this set is a woman in her forties with Graves disease. CDR3s include the opening cysteine and the closing phenylalanine or tryptophan. Fields, in order: J gene, CDR3 length, V gene, clone size, D gene, CDR3 DNA, CDR3 protein. The D gene is left open where the match is weak. A row's size may be missing; if present it is once, few, many or a size class.

J: TRBJ2-1; length: 16; V: TRBV19; size: few; D: TRBD2; DNA: TGTGCCAGTAGTATAGAGGCGGGAGCCTCCTACAATGAGCAGTTCTTC; CDR3: CASSIEAGASYNEQFF
J: TRBJ2-3; length: 15; V: TRBV11-2; size: many; D: TRBD2; DNA: TGTGCCAGCAGCTTACTAGCGGGAAATGTAGATACGCAGTATTTT; CDR3: CASSLLAGNVDTQYF
J: TRBJ1-1; length: 16; V: TRBV4-2; size: NA; D: NA; DNA: TGTGCCAGCAGCCAAGATAGGGGAGGGTTGCGGACTGAAGCTTTCTTT; CDR3: CASSQDRGGLRTEAFF
J: TRBJ2-5; length: 15; V: TRBV20-1; size: NA; D: TRBD2; DNA: TGCAGTGCTAGAGAACCGGGAGGAATTTTGGAGACCCAGTACTTC; CDR3: CSAREPGGILETQYF
J: TRBJ2-3; length: 17; V: TRBV6-1; size: once; D: NA; DNA: TGTGCCAGCAGCGGACAGCCCATACCTCCCCGGGCAGATACGCAGTATTTT; CDR3: CASSGQPIPPRADTQYF
J: TRBJ1-4; length: 14; V: TRBV11-2; size: many; D: TRBD1; DNA: TGTGCCAGCAGCTTAACGGGACAGGGGCGAAAACTGTTTTTT; CDR3: CASSLTGQGRKLFF
J: TRBJ1-3; length: 12; V: TRBV19; size: few; D: NA; DNA: TGTGCCAGCCGGGACTCTGGAAACACCATATATTTT; CDR3: CASRDSGNTIYF
J: TRBJ2-7; length: 15; V: TRBV27; size: many; D: NA; DNA: TGTGCCAGCAGTTACTCCGGGACGGCCCCCTACGAGCAGTACTTC; CDR3: CASSYSGTAPYEQYF
J: TRBJ1-5; length: 16; V: TRBV30; size: many; D: NA; DNA: TGTGCCGGGGGGGGGGACACCCAGAGAGTCGATCAGCCCCAGCATTTT; CDR3: CAGGGDTQRVDQPQHF
J: TRBJ1-1; length: 14; V: TRBV18; size: many; D: TRBD1; DNA: TGTGCCAGCTCACCTCAAAGGGGGCACACTGAAGCTTTCTTT; CDR3: CASSPQRGHTEAFF
J: TRBJ1-1; length: 15; V: TRBV19; size: few; D: NA; DNA: TGTGCCAGTAGCTCCAACTCACAGGGAAACACTGAAGCTTTCTTT; CDR3: CASSSNSQGNTEAFF
J: TRBJ1-5; length: 13; V: TRBV28; size: few; D: NA; DNA: TGTGCCAGCAGACCGACGATGACTCAGCCCCAGCATTTT; CDR3: CASRPTMTQPQHF
J: TRBJ2-7; length: 13; V: TRBV12-3/TRBV12-4; size: many; D: NA; DNA: TGTGCCAGCAGTCAGACACAAGAACACGAGCAGTACTTC; CDR3: CASSQTQEHEQYF
J: TRBJ1-2; length: 14; V: TRBV11-3; size: many; D: NA; DNA: TGTGCCAGCAGCAACTACAGGGACCCAGAAGGCTACACCTTC; CDR3: CASSNYRDPEGYTF
J: TRBJ1-1; length: 19; V: TRBV11-2; size: NA; D: NA; DNA: TGTGCCAGCAGCTTAGTTAGGTCTCCGGGCCCTGGGGTGAACACTGAAGCTTTCTTT; CDR3: CASSLVRSPGPGVNTEAFF
J: TRBJ2-1; length: 16; V: TRBV3-1; size: many; D: TRBD2; DNA: TGTGCCAGCAGCCAAGAGGGCGGGAGGGCCTTCAATGAGCAGTTCTTC; CDR3: CASSQEGGRAFNEQFF
J: TRBJ2-7; length: 15; V: TRBV20-1; size: few; D: NA; DNA: TGCAGTGCTAGAGATATGGGGGCATTCTCCTACGAGCAGTACTTC; CDR3: CSARDMGAFSYEQYF
J: TRBJ2-7; length: 15; V: TRBV20-1; size: few; D: TRBD1; DNA: TGCAGTGCTAGACCGACAGGGTCCCCTTCCTACGAGCAGTACTTC; CDR3: CSARPTGSPSYEQYF
J: TRBJ2-5; length: 14; V: TRBV6-1; size: NA; D: NA; DNA: TGTGCCAGCAGTGAGGGGGCAGTCCAAGAGACCCAGTACTTC; CDR3: CASSEGAVQETQYF
J: TRBJ2-1; length: 13; V: TRBV29-1; size: few; D: TRBD2; DNA: TGCAGCGCTGGATTCGGACTAGCCCCCCCACAGTTCTTC; CDR3: CSAGFGLAPPQFF
J: TRBJ1-5; length: 15; V: TRBV4-1; size: few; D: NA; DNA: TGCGCCAGCAGCCAAGATAGGGATAGCAATCAGCCCCAGCATTTT; CDR3: CASSQDRDSNQPQHF
J: TRBJ2-1; length: 14; V: TRBV20-1; size: few; D: NA; DNA: TGCAGTGCTAGTTGGGACGGCTCCTACAATGAGCAGTTCTTC; CDR3: CSASWDGSYNEQFF
J: TRBJ2-7; length: 15; V: TRBV11-1; size: NA; D: TRBD1; DNA: TGTGCCAGCAGCTTACACCGGGACAGGGTGGCCGAGCAGTACTTC; CDR3: CASSLHRDRVAEQYF
J: TRBJ1-5; length: 17; V: TRBV19; size: many; D: TRBD1; DNA: TGTGCCAGTAGTGCAAGGGGACAGTTTTTCTCCAATCAGCCCCAGCATTTT; CDR3: CASSARGQFFSNQPQHF
J: TRBJ2-2; length: 15; V: TRBV4-1; size: many; D: TRBD1; DNA: TGCGCCAGCAGCCAAGGACAGGGTGAAACCGGGGAGCTGTTTTTT; CDR3: CASSQGQGETGELFF
J: TRBJ2-1; length: 16; V: TRBV14; size: many; D: TRBD2; DNA: TGTGCCAGCAGCCAGGTAGATAGCGGGAGTGGTAATGAGCAGTTCTTC; CDR3: CASSQVDSGSGNEQFF
J: TRBJ1-2; length: 12; V: TRBV10-2; size: NA; D: NA; DNA: TGCGCCAGCAGTCCTAGGGGGGAGAGCTACACCTTC; CDR3: CASSPRGESYTF
J: TRBJ2-7; length: 15; V: TRBV7-8; size: many; D: TRBD2; DNA: TGTGCCAGCAGCTCTACGGGCGGGAGAGGACCCGGGCAGTACTTC; CDR3: CASSSTGGRGPGQYF
J: TRBJ2-1; length: 17; V: TRBV19; size: many; D: TRBD1; DNA: TGTGCCAGTAGTGAACCGATAGGACAGGGGGCGAGCAATGAGCAGTTCTTC; CDR3: CASSEPIGQGASNEQFF